The 9 T cell receptor beta chains below come from one sample, sequenced in a study of molecular identifiers for immune sequencing clone quantification (dated by TCRdb to the late 2010s). Library construction relied on PCR. Reads for this sample came from an Illumina HiSeq 4000. The public reads were reanalyzed by TCRdb: fastp trimming at Q25, MiXCR alignment, in-frame beta chains only. Rows merge per CDR3 protein into single entries with the most common DNA and genes. The sample table holds 60,000 to 70,000 distinct CDR3 sequences, of which less than 20% were seen once. The top ten clones comprise around 1.6% of the sample. Sequencing was done on a sample of naive CD8+ T cells from blood, with Jurkat cell RNA spiked in. Sample cell subset or site, as interpreted from the label and publication: FACS-sorted CD8+CD4-CCR7+CD45RA+ naive T cells. These receptors were taken from a human donor in good health. Some libraries in this study had Jurkat cell RNA spiked in.

Many counts were recorded for this clonotype. This chain uses TRBV7-9 with TRBJ2-1; D is perhaps TRBD2 (6 bases). The CDR3 loop spans 14 amino acids. The V and J ends lost 3 bases and 12 bases respectively, with 18 bases between them. Looked up from germline, CDR1 is SEHNR and CDR2 is FQNEAQ (reference sequence). The CDR3 loop reads CASSFPGGSKGQFF. In DNA, the CDR3 is TGTGCCAGCAGCTTCCCAGGAGGGTCCAAGGGGCAGTTCTTC.

This clonotype was counted at least ten times. V and J are TRBV7-3 and TRBJ2-3, with 9 bases identical to TRBD2. CDR1 is SGHTA and CDR2 is FQGTGA in the germline V gene. The CDR3 loop spans 16 amino acids. V lost 5 bases, J lost 1 base, and 7 bases stayed unmatched. Here the CDR3 reads CASSLLAGAGTDTQYF. In DNA, the CDR3 is TGTGCCAGCAGCCTATTAGCGGGAGCGGGCACAGATACGCAGTATTTT.

This clonotype was counted ten times or more. V and J are TRBV7-2 and TRBJ2-7; TRBD2 matches at 14 bases. With V trimmed by 4 bases and J by 5 bases, 4 bases remained unmatched. Germline lookup yields CDR1 SGHTA and CDR2 FQGNSA. The CDR3 covers 15 residues. The CDR3 nucleotides read TGTGCCAGCAGCTGGAGACTAGCGGGAGGGGACGAGCAGTACTTC. Encoded protein: CASSWRLAGGDEQYF.

This clonotype has ten or more counts. The chain recombines TRBV9 with TRBJ2-3, with 9 bases lining up with TRBD2. CDR1 and CDR2 (germline): SGDLS, YYNGEE. This CDR3 has 15 amino acids. V lost 3 bases, J lost 3 bases, and 5 bases stayed unmatched. CDR3 coding DNA: TGTGCCAGCAGCGGGATAGCGGGAGCGACAGATACGCAGTATTTT. Encoded protein: CASSGIAGATDTQYF.

This clonotype was seen at least ten times. The chain is built from TRBV6-2 or TRBV6-3 and TRBJ2-3; 10 positions match TRBD1. The junction had 10 bases not matched to a gene; V was cut back by 7 bases and J by 6 bases. The CDR3 consists of 15 residues. Looked up from germline, CDR1 is MNHEY and CDR2 is SVGEGT. The CDR3 sequence is CASKSGTGDADTQYF. Here the CDR3 DNA reads TGTGCCAGCAAATCCGGGACAGGGGACGCCGATACGCAGTATTTT.

In its sample, this clonotype was seen many times. CDR3 in DNA: TGTGCCAGCAGCTGGGGACAGGGGGGACGTGAGCAGTACTTC. Its translation is CASSWGQGGREQYF. The chain uses TRBV7-9 and TRBJ2-7, with TRBD1 identical over 11 bases. After removal of 4 bases from V and 7 bases from J, the junction contained 6 bases not matched to a gene. The CDR3 length is 14 residues. Germline CDR1 SEHNR, CDR2 FQNEAQ (reference sequence).

As to this clonotype: With a much larger clone just one base away, this may be a read error. The chain links TRBV30 to TRBJ1-5; TRBD1 is a possible D gene (6 bases). This CDR3 region has 14 residues. The germline gives CDR1 GTSNPN, CDR2 SVGIG (reference sequence). The CDR3 sequence: CARSTKQGHQPQHF. The CDR3 nucleotides are TGTGCCCGGAGTACAAAACAGGGTCATCAGCCCCAGCATTTT.

The chain uses TRBV4-2 and TRBJ2-7; TRBD2 aligns across 9 bases. V shed 3 bases and J 2 bases; nucleotides not matched to a gene: 2. The CDR3 has 14 residues. Per germline, CDR1 LGHNA and CDR2 YNFKEQ. DNA of the CDR3: TGTGCCAGCAGCCAGACTAGCGGTACCTACGAGCAGTACTTC. The encoded protein is CASSQTSGTYEQYF.

This clonotype showed up many times. This chain links TRBV29-1 with TRBJ1-1; the D is unclear. The V gene lost 7 bases and the J gene lost 0 bases, with 12 bases spanning the gap. In germline, CDR1 is SQVTM, CDR2 ANQGSEA. CDR3 length: 13 amino acids. The CDR3 DNA follows: TGCAGCGCCGACCCGGGGATGAACACTGAAGCTTTCTTT. Amino acid sequence: CSADPGMNTEAFF.